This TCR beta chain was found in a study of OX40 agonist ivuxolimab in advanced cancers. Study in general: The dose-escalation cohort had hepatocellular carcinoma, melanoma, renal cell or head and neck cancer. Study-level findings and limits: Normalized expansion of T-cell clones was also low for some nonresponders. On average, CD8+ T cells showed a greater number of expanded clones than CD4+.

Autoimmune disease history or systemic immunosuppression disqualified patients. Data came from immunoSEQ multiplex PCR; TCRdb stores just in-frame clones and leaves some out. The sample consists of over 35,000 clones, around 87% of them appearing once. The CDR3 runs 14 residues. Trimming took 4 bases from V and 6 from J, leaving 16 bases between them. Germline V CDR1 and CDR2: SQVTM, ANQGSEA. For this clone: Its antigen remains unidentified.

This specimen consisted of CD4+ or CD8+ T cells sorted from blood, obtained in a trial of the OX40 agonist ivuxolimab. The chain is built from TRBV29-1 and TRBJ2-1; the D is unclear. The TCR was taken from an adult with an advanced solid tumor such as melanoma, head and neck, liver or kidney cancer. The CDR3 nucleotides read TGCAGCGTTGTGGGTCCCTTGGCCCCCAATGAGCAGTTCTTC. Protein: CSVVGPLAPNEQFF.